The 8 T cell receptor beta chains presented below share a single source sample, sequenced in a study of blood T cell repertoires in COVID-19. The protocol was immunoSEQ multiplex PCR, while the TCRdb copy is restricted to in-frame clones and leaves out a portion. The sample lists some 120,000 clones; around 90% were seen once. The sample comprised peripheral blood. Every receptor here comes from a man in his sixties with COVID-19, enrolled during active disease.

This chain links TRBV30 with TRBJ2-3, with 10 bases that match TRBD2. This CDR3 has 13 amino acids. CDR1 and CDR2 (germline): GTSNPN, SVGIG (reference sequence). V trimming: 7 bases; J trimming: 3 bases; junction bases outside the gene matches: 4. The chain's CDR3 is CASLAGGTDTQYF. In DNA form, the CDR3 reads TGTGCCTCCTTAGCGGGAGGAACAGATACGCAGTATTTT.

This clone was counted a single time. Here the CDR3 DNA reads TGTGCCAGTAGTATAAGGGGGGGCTCCTACAATGAGCAGTTCTTC. It yields the protein CASSIRGGSYNEQFF. This chain connects TRBV19 to TRBJ2-1; possibly TRBD2 for D (7 bases). The V gene's germline CDR1 is LNHDA and CDR2 SQIVND (reference sequence). The CDR3 is made up of 15 amino acids. V lost 2 bases and J lost 0, with 8 bases in between.

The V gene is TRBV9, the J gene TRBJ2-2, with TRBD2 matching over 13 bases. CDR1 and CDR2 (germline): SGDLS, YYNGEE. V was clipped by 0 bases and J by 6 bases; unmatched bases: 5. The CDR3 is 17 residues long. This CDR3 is CASSVARTSGRAGELFF. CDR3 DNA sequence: TGTGCCAGCAGCGTAGCTCGGACTAGCGGGAGAGCCGGGGAGCTGTTTTTT. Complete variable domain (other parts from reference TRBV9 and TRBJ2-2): DSGVTQTPKHLITATGQRVTLRCSPRSGDLSVYWYQQSLDQGLQFLIQYYNGEERAKGNILERFSAQQFPDLHSELNLSSLELGDSALYFCASSVARTSGRAGELFFGEGSRLTVL.

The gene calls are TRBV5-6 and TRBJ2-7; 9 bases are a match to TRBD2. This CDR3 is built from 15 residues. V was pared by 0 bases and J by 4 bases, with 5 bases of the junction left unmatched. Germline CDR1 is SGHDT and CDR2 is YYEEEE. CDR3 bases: TGTGCCAGCAGCTTGGTGGAGACTAGCGGTTACGAGCAGTACTTC. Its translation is CASSLVETSGYEQYF.

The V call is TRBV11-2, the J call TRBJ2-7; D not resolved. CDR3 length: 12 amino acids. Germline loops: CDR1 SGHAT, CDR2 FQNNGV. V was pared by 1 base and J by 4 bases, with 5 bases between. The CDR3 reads CASSLARYEQYF. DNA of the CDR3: TGTGCCAGCAGCTTAGCTAGATACGAGCAGTACTTC.

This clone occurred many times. CDR3 nucleotide sequence: TGTGCTAGTGGTTTGGGGACAGGGATCTACGAGCAGTACTTC. Translation: CASGLGTGIYEQYF. The V and J genes are TRBV12-5 and TRBJ2-7; 8 bases match TRBD1. CDR1 and CDR2 (germline): LGHNT, FRNRAP. The CDR3 covers 14 residues. The ends lost 1 base at V and 3 bases at J; junction bases unmatched: 2.

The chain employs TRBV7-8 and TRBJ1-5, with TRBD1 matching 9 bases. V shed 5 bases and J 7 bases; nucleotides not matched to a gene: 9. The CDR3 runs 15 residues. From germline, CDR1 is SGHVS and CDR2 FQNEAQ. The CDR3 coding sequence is TGTGCCAGCAGCGAAATACAGGGGGCCAGGCAGCCCCAGCATTTT. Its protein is CASSEIQGARQPQHF.

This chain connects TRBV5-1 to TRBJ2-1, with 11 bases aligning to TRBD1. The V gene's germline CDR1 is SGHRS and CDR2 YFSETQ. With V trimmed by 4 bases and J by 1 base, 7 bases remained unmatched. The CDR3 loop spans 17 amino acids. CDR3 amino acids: CASSRSRDRGSYNEQFF. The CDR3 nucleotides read TGCGCCAGCAGCCGGTCCCGGGACAGGGGGTCCTACAATGAGCAGTTCTTC.